The source of this TCR beta chain is a study of T-cell reconstitution after alpha-beta-depleted transplantation in children. Overall study results and limits: Fresh T-cell production supplied most of the T-cell counts and diversity seen one year after transplant.

During its preparation, the TCRbeta library received unique molecular identifiers. Each CDR3 protein is one row after TCRdb ran MiXCR on the PCR reads. The sample lists fewer than 350,000 distinct CDR3 sequences; around 10% were seen once. For this clonotype: Its target is not known.

CDR1 KGHDR and CDR2 SFDVKD come from the germline V gene. The CDR3 has 14 amino acids. After removal of 3 bases from V and 4 bases from J, the junction contained 3 bases not matched to a gene. V and J are TRBV24-1 and TRBJ1-2, with 8 bases identical to TRBD1. The TCR originated in a boy less than two years old with acute myeloid leukemia, due to receive a stem cell transplant. The specimen comprised PBMCs, sampled before TCRalphabeta/CD19-depleted stem cell transplant. In DNA, the CDR3 is TGTGCCACCAGTGATCCGGGGACAGGCTATGGCTACACCTTC. It translates to CATSDPGTGYGYTF.